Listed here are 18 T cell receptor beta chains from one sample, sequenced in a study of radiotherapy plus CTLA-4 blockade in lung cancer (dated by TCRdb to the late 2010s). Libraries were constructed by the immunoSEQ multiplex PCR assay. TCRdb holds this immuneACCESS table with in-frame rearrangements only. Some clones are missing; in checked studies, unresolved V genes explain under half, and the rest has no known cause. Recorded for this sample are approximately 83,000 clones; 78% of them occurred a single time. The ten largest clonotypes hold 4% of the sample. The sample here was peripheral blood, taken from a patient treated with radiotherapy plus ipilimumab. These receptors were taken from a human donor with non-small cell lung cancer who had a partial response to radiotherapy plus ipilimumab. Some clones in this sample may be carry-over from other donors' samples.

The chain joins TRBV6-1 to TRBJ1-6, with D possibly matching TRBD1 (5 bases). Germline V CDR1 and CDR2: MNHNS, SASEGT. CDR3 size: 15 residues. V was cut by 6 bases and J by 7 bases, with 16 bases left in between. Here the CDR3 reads CASRPAAGQNSPLHF. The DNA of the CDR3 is TGTGCCAGCAGACCCGCGGCAGGGCAAAATTCACCCCTCCACTTT.

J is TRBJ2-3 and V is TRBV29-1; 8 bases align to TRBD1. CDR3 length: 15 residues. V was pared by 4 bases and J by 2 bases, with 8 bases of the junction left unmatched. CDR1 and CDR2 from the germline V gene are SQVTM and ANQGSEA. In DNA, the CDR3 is TGCAGCGTTGGAGCGACAGGGGCGTACACAGATACGCAGTATTTT. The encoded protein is CSVGATGAYTDTQYF.

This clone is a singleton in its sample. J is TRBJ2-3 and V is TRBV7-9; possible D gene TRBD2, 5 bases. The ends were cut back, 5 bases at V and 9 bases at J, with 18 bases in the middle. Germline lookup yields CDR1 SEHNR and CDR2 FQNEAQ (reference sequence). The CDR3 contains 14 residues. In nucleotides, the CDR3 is TGTGCCAGCAGCGCCGAACTAGGATATGTGACGCAGTATTTT. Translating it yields CASSAELGYVTQYF.

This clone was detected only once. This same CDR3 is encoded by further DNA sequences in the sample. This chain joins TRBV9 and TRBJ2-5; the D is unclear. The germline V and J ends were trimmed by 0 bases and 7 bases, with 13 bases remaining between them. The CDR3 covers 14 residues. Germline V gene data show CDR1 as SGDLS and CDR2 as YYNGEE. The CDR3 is CASSVDPGSVTQYF. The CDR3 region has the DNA TGTGCCAGCAGCGTAGACCCAGGTTCTGTGACCCAGTACTTC. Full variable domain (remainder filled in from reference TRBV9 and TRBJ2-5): DSGVTQTPKHLITATGQRVTLRCSPRSGDLSVYWYQQSLDQGLQFLIQYYNGEERAKGNILERFSAQQFPDLHSELNLSSLELGDSALYFCASSVDPGSVTQYFGPGTRLLVL.

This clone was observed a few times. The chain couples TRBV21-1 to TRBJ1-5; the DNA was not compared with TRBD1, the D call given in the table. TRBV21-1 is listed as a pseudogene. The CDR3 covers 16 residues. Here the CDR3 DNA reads TGTGCCAGCAGCAAAGTAGGCAGGGGTGGGAATCAGCCCCAGCATTTT. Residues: CASSKVGRGGNQPQHF.

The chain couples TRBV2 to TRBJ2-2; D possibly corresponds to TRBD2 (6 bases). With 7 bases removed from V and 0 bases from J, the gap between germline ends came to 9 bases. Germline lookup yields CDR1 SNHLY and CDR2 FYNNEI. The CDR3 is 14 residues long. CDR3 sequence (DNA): TGTGCCAGCACCAGACTAGCGAACACCGGGGAGCTGTTTTTT. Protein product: CASTRLANTGELFF.

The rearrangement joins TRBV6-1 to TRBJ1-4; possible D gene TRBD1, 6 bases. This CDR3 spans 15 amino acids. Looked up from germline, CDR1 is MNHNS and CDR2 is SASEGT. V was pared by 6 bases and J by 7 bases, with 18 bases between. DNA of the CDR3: TGTGCCAGCAGCCCTAAAGACAGGTTGGGTGAAAAACTGTTTTTT. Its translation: CASSPKDRLGEKLFF.

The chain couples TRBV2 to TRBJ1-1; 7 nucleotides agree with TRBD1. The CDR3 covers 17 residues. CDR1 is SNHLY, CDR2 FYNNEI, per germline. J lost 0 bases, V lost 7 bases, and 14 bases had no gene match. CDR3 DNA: TGTGCCAGCAAATCCGCCGTAGGGGGCCTTTTGAACACTGAAGCTTTCTTT. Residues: CASKSAVGGLLNTEAFF.

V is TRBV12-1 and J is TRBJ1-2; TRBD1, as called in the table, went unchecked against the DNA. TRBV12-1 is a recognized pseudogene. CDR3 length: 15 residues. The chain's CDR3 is CASSSVGTMNYGYTF. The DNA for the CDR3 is TGTGCCAGCAGCTCAGTGGGCACCATGAACTATGGCTACACCTTC.

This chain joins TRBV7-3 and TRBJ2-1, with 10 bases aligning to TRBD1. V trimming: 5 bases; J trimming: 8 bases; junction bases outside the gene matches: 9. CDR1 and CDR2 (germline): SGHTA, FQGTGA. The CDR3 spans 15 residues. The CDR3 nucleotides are TGTGCCAGCAGCCGGTCGGGGACAGGGGACTATGAGCAGTTCTTC. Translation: CASSRSGTGDYEQFF.

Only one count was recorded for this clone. In DNA form, the CDR3 reads TGTGCCAGTAGTATAGCCGGGACAGGGTTTTGGGAGCAGTACTTC. This gives the protein CASSIAGTGFWEQYF. V and J are TRBV19 and TRBJ2-7; 9 nucleotides line up with TRBD1. The CDR3 is 15 amino acids. V shed 1 base, J shed 7 bases, and the junction held 8 bases outside the gene matches. Germline CDR1 reads LNHDA; CDR2 reads SQIVND (reference sequence).

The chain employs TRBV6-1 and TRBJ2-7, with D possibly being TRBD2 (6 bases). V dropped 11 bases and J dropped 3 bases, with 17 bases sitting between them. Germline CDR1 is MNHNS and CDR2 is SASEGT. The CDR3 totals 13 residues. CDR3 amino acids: CAGQISGDYEQYF. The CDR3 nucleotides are TGTGCCGGGCAAATCTCGGGGGACTACGAGCAGTACTTC.

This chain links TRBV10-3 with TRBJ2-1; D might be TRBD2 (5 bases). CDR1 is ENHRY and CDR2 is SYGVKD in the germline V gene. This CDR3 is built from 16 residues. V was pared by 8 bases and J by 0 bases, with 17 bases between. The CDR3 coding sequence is TGTGCCATCTCATCTTCAACAAGCGGCTCCTACAATGAGCAGTTCTTC. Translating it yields CAISSSTSGSYNEQFF.

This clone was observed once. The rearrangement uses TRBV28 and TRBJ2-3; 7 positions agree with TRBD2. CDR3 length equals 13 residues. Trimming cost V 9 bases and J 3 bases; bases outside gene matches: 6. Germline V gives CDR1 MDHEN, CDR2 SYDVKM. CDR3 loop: CARDQGGTDTQYF. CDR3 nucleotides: TGTGCCAGGGACCAGGGAGGGACAGATACGCAGTATTTT.

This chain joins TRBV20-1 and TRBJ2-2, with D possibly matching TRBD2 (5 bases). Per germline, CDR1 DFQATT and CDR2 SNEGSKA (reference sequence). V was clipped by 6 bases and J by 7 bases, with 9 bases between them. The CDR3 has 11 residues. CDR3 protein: CSAREIGELFF. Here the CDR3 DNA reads TGCAGTGCGAGGGAAATCGGGGAGCTGTTTTTT.

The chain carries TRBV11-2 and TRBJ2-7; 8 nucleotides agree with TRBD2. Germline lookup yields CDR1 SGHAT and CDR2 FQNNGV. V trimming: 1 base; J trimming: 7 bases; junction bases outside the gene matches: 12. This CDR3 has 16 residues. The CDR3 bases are TGTGCCAGCAGCTTAGTCATCGGGGGGGCGACGGTAGAGCAGTACTTC. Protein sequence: CASSLVIGGATVEQYF. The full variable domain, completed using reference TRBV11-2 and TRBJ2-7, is EAGVAQSPRYKIIEKRQSVAFWCNPISGHATLYWYQQILGQGPKLLIQFQNNGVVDDSQLPKDRFSAERLKGVDSTLKIQPAKLEDSAVYLCASSLVIGGATVEQYFGPGTRLTVT.

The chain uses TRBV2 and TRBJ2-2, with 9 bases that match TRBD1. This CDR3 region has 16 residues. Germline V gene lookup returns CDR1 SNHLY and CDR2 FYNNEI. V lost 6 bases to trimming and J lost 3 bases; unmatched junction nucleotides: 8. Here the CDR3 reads CASRLTTGGDTGELFF. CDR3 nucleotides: TGTGCCAGCAGACTCACAACAGGGGGCGACACCGGGGAGCTGTTTTTT.

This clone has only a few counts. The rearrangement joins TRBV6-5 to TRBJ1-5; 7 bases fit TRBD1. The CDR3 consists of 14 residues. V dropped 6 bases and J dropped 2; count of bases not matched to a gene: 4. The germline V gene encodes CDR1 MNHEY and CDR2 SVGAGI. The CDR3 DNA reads TGTGCCAGCAGCGACAGGGAGGGCAATCAGCCCCAGCATTTT. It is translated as CASSDREGNQPQHF.